This T cell receptor (beta chain) was retrieved from a study of OX40 agonist ivuxolimab in advanced cancers. Concerning the study at large: Ivuxolimab, which targeted the costimulatory receptor OX40 (CD134), was an agonistic, fully human IgG2 monoclonal antibody. Peripheral TCRbeta sequencing aimed to test whether ivuxolimab altered TCR sequence diversity and caused clonal T-cell expansion. The dose-escalation cohort was about 83% male with a mean age of about 60 years, ranging from roughly 23 to 90. The paper reports the monotherapy dose-escalation portion (N of about 54 patients) of the phase I ivuxolimab trial. Of the roughly 53 patients in dose escalation, around 19 had hepatocellular carcinoma, about 15 had melanoma, 9 had renal cell carcinoma and 9 had head and neck cancer. Prior anti-PD-1, anti-PD-L1 or anti-CTLA-4 therapy was permitted, and checkpoint inhibitors had been received by about 36% of dose-escalation patients. Partial responses occurred in three dose-escalation patients, of whom one had hepatocellular carcinoma and two had cutaneous melanoma. Intravenous ivuxolimab was administered to patients every 2 weeks at six dose levels: 0.01, 0.1, 0.3, 1.5, 3 and 10 mg/kg.

About this clone itself: The specificity of this receptor is unknown. Per-base qualities were not stored, and no clone one base away is much larger.

The study at large found these results: At doses from 0.1 to 3.0 mg/kg, clonal expansion was seen in both CD4+ and CD8+ blood T cells between baseline and week 6. On average, CD8+ T cells showed more expanded clones than CD4+ T cells after ivuxolimab. Partial responders in the 0.1-3.0 mg/kg groups had among the lowest normalized peripheral clonal expansion, especially among CD8+ T cells. Low levels of normalized T-cell clonal expansion were also seen in some patients who did not respond. The antigen specificity of the peripheral T cells that underwent clonal expansion was not determined.

The cysteine opens and the phenylalanine closes a CDR3 of 19 amino acids. Only CDR3 DNA is held: 57 bases, read in frame from base 1. A distance of 18 bases separates the germline ends of V and J, which lose 0 bases and 0 bases respectively. For CDR1 and CDR2, the germline V gene lists MNHNS and SASEGT. Patients with autoimmune disease history or receiving systemic immunosuppression were excluded from the trial. Peripheral blood for TCR sequencing was collected from all dose cohorts at baseline, on cycle 4 day 1, and on cycle 7 day 1. Samples came from an open-label, multicenter, first-in-human phase I dose-escalation trial of ivuxolimab. Adults with locally advanced or metastatic melanoma, renal cell, hepatocellular, or head and neck squamous cell carcinoma were enrolled in the trial. CD4+ and CD8+ T cells were sorted separately from peripheral blood before TCR sequencing. For sequencing of the TCRbeta CDR3 region, genomic DNA was extracted from the sorted cells. The immunoSEQ Assay was used to sequence the TCRbeta CDR3 regions. Sourced from immuneACCESS, this table was stored by TCRdb with only in-frame sequences that have V and J called. A share of the clones is absent; for the studies checked, an unresolved V gene accounts for under half, and the remainder has no known explanation. The sample data list approximately 50,000 clones, and around 80% of these were observed just once. 3.9% of the sample is held by the ten biggest clonotypes.

Material: CD4+ or CD8+ T cells sorted from blood, obtained in a trial of the OX40 agonist ivuxolimab. This sequence uses TRBV6-1 and TRBJ1-5; tentative D gene TRBD1, with 6 bases matching. This receptor was taken from an adult with an advanced solid tumor such as melanoma, head and neck, liver or kidney cancer. CDR3 protein: CASSEARLNRAPSNQPQHF. The DNA sequence is as follows: TGTGCCAGCAGTGAAGCGCGTCTGAACAGGGCCCCTAGCAATCAGCCCCAGCATTTT.